The rows below give T cell receptor beta chains drawn from one sample of a study of blood T cell repertoires in COVID-19. Repertoires were generated with immunoSEQ multiplex PCR, while TCRdb's copy carries only in-frame clones and drops some. The sample includes fewer than 85,000 clones, approximately 74% of them seen just once. Source material: peripheral blood. These receptors were obtained from a human donor with acute or convalescent COVID-19. The donor label of this sample is uncertain. Both conserved end residues are part of each CDR3. D genes are given only for firm matches. Part of the rows lack a size; the others show once, few, many or a class for expanded clones.

clone_size	v_call	d_call	j_call	cdr3_nt	cdr3_aa
once	TRBV6-1	TRBD2	TRBJ2-1	TGTGCCAGCAGGCCCGGGACTAGCGGTAACAATGAGCAGTTCTTC	CASRPGTSGNNEQFF
NA	TRBV7-9	TRBD1	TRBJ2-6	TGTGCCAGCAGCTTGGACAGGCTCTCTGGGGCCAACGTCCTGACTTTC	CASSLDRLSGANVLTF
NA	TRBV9	NA	TRBJ2-3	TGTGCCAGCAGCGTACAGGTCTCCACAGATACGCAGTATTTT	CASSVQVSTDTQYF
NA	TRBV30	TRBD1	TRBJ1-2	TGTGCCTGGATGGGCCCGGGACAGGGGGGGTCGGGCTACACCTTC	CAWMGPGQGGSGYTF
once	TRBV5-4	TRBD2	TRBJ2-5	TGTGCCAGCAGCTTAAAATCGGGACGGGGGGTGATGCAAGAGACCCAGTACTTC	CASSLKSGRGVMQETQYF
NA	TRBV7-6	TRBD2	TRBJ2-1	TGTGCCAGCAGCTTAAGGGACCGCGGGAGGGGGGTCAATGAGCAGTTCTTC	CASSLRDRGRGVNEQFF
NA	TRBV11-2	NA	TRBJ2-7	TGTGCCAGCAGCTTAGCTAGCCCGGGCCGGAGCTCCTACGAGCAGTACTTC	CASSLASPGRSSYEQYF
NA	TRBV5-1	NA	TRBJ1-5	TGCGCCAGCAGCTTGGAGGGGCCCGGTCGGCATCAGCCCCAGCATTTT	CASSLEGPGRHQPQHF
NA	TRBV6-5	NA	TRBJ1-2	TGTGCCAGCAGCCAGAGGGACTATGGCTACACCTTC	CASSQRDYGYTF
NA	TRBV5-6	TRBD2	TRBJ2-7	TGTGCCAGCAGCAGGACTAGCGGGAGCCTCTTCGAGCAGTACTTC	CASSRTSGSLFEQYF
NA	TRBV28	NA	TRBJ1-5	TGTGCCAGCAGTTTGAGTCAGGGTTATCAGCCCCAGCATTTT	CASSLSQGYQPQHF
few	TRBV12-3/TRBV12-4	TRBD1	TRBJ1-4	TGTGCCAGCAGTCGACAGGGGATCGAAAAACTGTTTTTT	CASSRQGIEKLFF
NA	TRBV6-5	NA	TRBJ1-1	TGTGCCAGCAATGGACAACTCACTGAAGCTTTCTTT	CASNGQLTEAFF
once	TRBV5-1	TRBD1	TRBJ2-3	TGCGCCAGCAGCATGACAGGGATGCTGGATACGCAGTATTTT	CASSMTGMLDTQYF
NA	TRBV24-1	NA	TRBJ2-2	TGTGCCACCAGTGATACACAGGGGAACACCGGGGAGCTGTTTTTT	CATSDTQGNTGELFF
NA	TRBV6-5	TRBD1	TRBJ2-7	TGTGCCAGCTGCCTTGCAGGGGGCGAGCAGTACTTC	CASCLAGGEQYF
NA	TRBV28	NA	TRBJ2-1	TGTGCCAGCAGTCCTCGTAATGAGCAGTTCTTC	CASSPRNEQFF
NA	TRBV29-1	NA	TRBJ1-6	TGCAGCGTTGGTGCAGGGGACTCACCCCTCCACTTT	CSVGAGDSPLHF
NA	TRBV18	NA	TRBJ1-1	TGTGCCAGCTCACCTTCCAGGGGTGTCCCTGAAGCTTTCTTT	CASSPSRGVPEAFF
NA	TRBV27	NA	TRBJ1-2	TGTGCCAGCAGTTTCAGAAGGGGTTATGGCTACACCTTC	CASSFRRGYGYTF
NA	TRBV28	NA	TRBJ2-2	TGTGCCAGCGTCTCCGGGTTGGCCGGGGAGCTGTTTTTT	CASVSGLAGELFF
once	TRBV7-2	NA	TRBJ1-6	TGTGCCAGCAGCCTTGAGCGGGATCGGCCCCTCCACTTT	CASSLERDRPLHF
once	TRBV3-1/TRBV3-2	NA	TRBJ1-6	TGTGCCAGCAGCCAAGGCGGTACCTATAATTCACCCCTCCACTTT	CASSQGGTYNSPLHF
NA	TRBV7-9	NA	TRBJ1-4	TGTGCCAGCAGCTCCGCCTGGGGGGACCGGCGAAAACTGTTTTTT	CASSSAWGDRRKLFF
few	TRBV30	NA	TRBJ2-2	TGTGCCTGGAGTTGGGGGGCCGGGGAGCTGTTTTTT	CAWSWGAGELFF
NA	TRBV7-3	NA	TRBJ2-1	TGTGCCAGCAGCTTAAGTATCGCGATGAACTTAAATGAGCAGTTCTTC	CASSLSIAMNLNEQFF
NA	TRBV5-1	TRBD1	TRBJ1-6	TGCGCCAGCAGCGCGACAGGGCCTAATAATTCACCCCTCCACTTT	CASSATGPNNSPLHF
few	TRBV15	NA	TRBJ1-5	TGTGCCACCAGCCCTTTCGGCAGGGACTTTGTAAGCAATCAGCCCCAGCATTTT	CATSPFGRDFVSNQPQHF
NA	TRBV5-4	TRBD1	TRBJ1-2	TGTGCCAGCCGGGGACAGGGGACAAACTATGGCTACACCTTC	CASRGQGTNYGYTF
NA	TRBV28	NA	TRBJ1-2	TGTGCCAGCAGTCAACAGGGAGTCTATGGCTACACCTTC	CASSQQGVYGYTF
NA	TRBV10-3	TRBD2	TRBJ2-7	TGTGCCATCAGGGCCGGGACTAGCGGAACCTACGAGCAGTACTTC	CAIRAGTSGTYEQYF
NA	TRBV3-1/TRBV3-2	TRBD1	TRBJ2-2	TGTGCCAGCCAGGGGACAGGGGCCCACCGGGAGCTGTTTTTT	CASQGTGAHRELFF
NA	TRBV14	NA	TRBJ2-3	TGTGCCAGCAGCCAAGACTCAGGGGTTGGCACAGATACGCAGTATTTT	CASSQDSGVGTDTQYF
NA	TRBV10-1	NA	TRBJ2-3	TGCGCCAGCACCGGCGGCACCAGCACAGATACGCAGTATTTT	CASTGGTSTDTQYF
NA	TRBV29-1	TRBD1	TRBJ2-2	TGCAGCGTAGCCCAGACAGGGACCGGGGAGCTGTTTTTT	CSVAQTGTGELFF